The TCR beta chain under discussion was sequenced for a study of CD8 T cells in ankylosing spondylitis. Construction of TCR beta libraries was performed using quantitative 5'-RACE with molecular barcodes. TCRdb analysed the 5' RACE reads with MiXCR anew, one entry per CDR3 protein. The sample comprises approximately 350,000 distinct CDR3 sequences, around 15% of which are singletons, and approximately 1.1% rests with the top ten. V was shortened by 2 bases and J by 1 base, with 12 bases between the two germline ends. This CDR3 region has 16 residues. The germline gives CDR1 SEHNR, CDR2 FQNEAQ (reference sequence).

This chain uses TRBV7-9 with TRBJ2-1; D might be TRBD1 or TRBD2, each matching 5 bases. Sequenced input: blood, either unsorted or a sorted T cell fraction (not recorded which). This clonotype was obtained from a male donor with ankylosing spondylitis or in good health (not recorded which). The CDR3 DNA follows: TGTGCCAGCAGCTTAACCGGGACCTTGTCCTACAATGAGCAGTTCTTC. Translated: CASSLTGTLSYNEQFF. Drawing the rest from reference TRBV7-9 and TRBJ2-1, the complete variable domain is DTGVSQNPRHKITKRGQNVTFRCDPISEHNRLYWYRQTLGQGPEFLTYFQNEAQLEKSRLLSDRFSAERPKGSFSTLEIQRTEQGDSAMYLCASSLTGTLSYNEQFFGPGTRLTVL.